This T cell receptor beta chain emerged from a study of shared clonotypes between healthy human individuals. An even split of each subset's genomic DNA across several immunoSEQ plates was performed. The method was immunoSEQ multiplex PCR; TCRdb's version includes in-frame clones alone and lacks a portion of them. The sample records 2,500,000 or so clones, roughly 90% being singletons. As to this clone: Its antigen is still unknown.

Study-wide results and caveats: Some naive CD4 clonotypes, 4% to 6%, turned up in common across four donors.

V was clipped by 2 bases and J by 5 bases, with 19 bases between them. Per the germline V gene, CDR1 is MNHEY and CDR2 is SMNVEV (reference sequence). The length of the CDR3 is 16 residues. The sequence was collected from a man between 18 and 29 years old in good health. Some clones in this sample may be carry-over from other donors' samples. This chain connects TRBV27 to TRBJ2-7; no firm D call. The sample consisted of naive CD4+ T cells from PBMCs. Subset meaning: CD45RA+ positively selected. CDR3 sequence reads: CASSLVSLGKSHEQYF. The DNA of the CDR3 is TGTGCCAGCAGTTTAGTGTCTCTTGGCAAGAGCCACGAGCAGTACTTC.